The 9 T cell receptor beta chains below all came from one sample that was sequenced in a study of PD-L1 blockade in urothelial cancer. Sequencing was performed with immunoSEQ multiplex PCR; in TCRdb, only in-frame clones are kept and a portion is missing. The data contain some 30,000 clones, about 88% of them singletons. Sequenced material: PBMCs, taken around atezolizumab (anti-PD-L1) treatment. These receptors were taken from a man aged 50-60 years with urothelial cancer.

The chain links TRBV9 to TRBJ2-5; 9 bases fit TRBD2. J gave up 1 base and V 0 bases, and 7 bases lay outside the gene matches. CDR1 is SGDLS and CDR2 is YYNGEE in the germline V gene. The CDR3 runs 17 residues. The CDR3 here is CASSVEGLAGFQETQYF. CDR3 coding DNA: TGTGCCAGCAGCGTAGAGGGGCTAGCGGGGTTCCAAGAGACCCAGTACTTC.

The chain uses TRBV10-1 and TRBJ2-3; 12 bases fit TRBD2. The junction had 5 bases not matched to a gene; V was cut back by 5 bases and J by 2 bases. The CDR3 extends over 16 amino acids. Germline V lookup: CDR1 WNHNN, CDR2 SYGVQD (reference sequence). This CDR3 reads CASSSGLAGTTDTQYF. CDR3 bases: TGCGCCAGCAGTTCGGGACTAGCGGGCACCACAGATACGCAGTATTTT.

This rearrangement joins TRBV19 to TRBJ2-7; 10 bases align to TRBD1. The J segment lost 2 bases and the V segment lost 7 bases, leaving 2 bases of the junction unmatched. From germline, CDR1 is LNHDA and CDR2 SQIVND (reference sequence). The CDR3 contains 13 residues. This CDR3 reads CASKGTGAYEQYF. The DNA of the CDR3 is TGTGCCAGTAAGGGGACAGGGGCCTACGAGCAGTACTTC.

The chain couples TRBV6-9 to TRBJ1-2; D uncertain. CDR1 is MNHGY, CDR2 SVAAGI, per germline. The CDR3 length is 14 residues. Trimming took 1 base from V and 5 from J, leaving 11 bases between them. CDR3 loop: CASSYCRQDYGYTF. CDR3 nucleotide sequence: TGTGCCAGCAGTTATTGCCGCCAGGATTATGGCTACACCTTC.

The chain recombines TRBV29-1 with TRBJ2-5; 8 bases match TRBD1. This CDR3 spans 12 amino acids. The V and J ends lost 4 bases and 5 bases, in that order; junction bases with no gene match: 3. Germline V gene lookup returns CDR1 SQVTM and CDR2 ANQGSEA. The CDR3 DNA reads TGCAGCGTTGGGACAGGGCGGGAGACCCAGTACTTC. Its protein is CSVGTGRETQYF.

The rearrangement uses TRBV13 and TRBJ2-6; D is undetermined. CDR3 length: 13 amino acids. The V and J ends lost 8 bases and 0 bases respectively, with 5 bases between them. The V gene's germline CDR1 is PRHDT and CDR2 FYEKMQ (reference sequence). The CDR3 protein is CASVYSGANVLTF. The CDR3 DNA follows: TGTGCCAGCGTGTACTCTGGGGCCAACGTCCTGACTTTC.

In this sample, this clone turned up once. The chain recombines TRBV7-9 with TRBJ1-4; 10 bases map to TRBD1. CDR1 and CDR2 (germline): SEHNR, FQNEAQ (reference sequence). With V trimmed by 5 bases and J by 4 bases, 7 bases remained unmatched. The CDR3 has 16 residues. The CDR3 sequence: CASSPTGGRNNEKLFF. The CDR3 nucleotides are TGTGCCAGCAGCCCGACAGGGGGCAGGAATAATGAAAAACTGTTTTTT. Full variable domain (rest looked up from reference TRBV7-9 and TRBJ1-4): DTGVSQNPRHKITKRGQNVTFRCDPISEHNRLYWYRQTLGQGPEFLTYFQNEAQLEKSRLLSDRFSAERPKGSFSTLEIQRTEQGDSAMYLCASSPTGGRNNEKLFFGSGTQLSVL.

The chain uses TRBV14 and TRBJ2-5; 10 bases fit TRBD2. V lost 1 base and J lost 5; bases outside the gene matches: 10. Per the germline V gene, CDR1 is SGHDN and CDR2 is FVKESK. The CDR3 spans 17 residues. In DNA form, the CDR3 reads TGTGCCAGCAGCCAAGTTTTTAGCGGGAGGTCTGAGGAGACCCAGTACTTC. Residues: CASSQVFSGRSEETQYF. Supplemented by reference TRBV14 and TRBJ2-5, the full variable domain reads EAGVTQFPSHSVIEKGQTVTLRCDPISGHDNLYWYRRVMGKEIKFLLHFVKESKQDESGMPNNRFLAERTGGTYSTLKVQPAELEDSGVYFCASSQVFSGRSEETQYFGPGTRLLVL.

V is TRBV5-6 and J is TRBJ2-7, with D uncertain. The CDR3 has 13 residues. Germline V gene data show CDR1 as SGHDT and CDR2 as YYEEEE. V was trimmed by 7 bases and J by 9 bases, leaving 20 bases between them. The CDR3 sequence is CASYFQDPAGQYF. CDR3 DNA: TGTGCCAGCTACTTTCAAGACCCAGCAGGGCAGTACTTC. Using reference TRBV5-6 and TRBJ2-7 for the parts outside the CDR3, the full variable domain is DAGVTQSPTHLIKTRGQQVTLRCSPKSGHDTVSWYQQALGQGPQFIFQYYEEEERQRGNFPDRFSGHQFPNYSSELNVNALLLGDSALYLCASYFQDPAGQYFGPGTRLTVT.